Shown below are 24 T cell receptor beta chains from a single sample sequenced in a study of shared clonotypes between healthy human individuals. The data were produced by immunoSEQ multiplex PCR, yet TCRdb's version contains in-frame clones alone and is incomplete. The sample records 2 million to 2.5 million clones, roughly 95% being singletons. Cells designated naive CD8 were CD45RO-negative and were positively selected for CCR7, with terminally differentiated effector memory CD45RA+ cells excluded. The material sequenced was naive CD8+ T cells sorted from blood. The receptor set was obtained from a young man in good health.

V and J are TRBV9 and TRBJ2-7; D remains unclear. The CDR3 has 15 amino acids. Germline lookup yields CDR1 SGDLS and CDR2 YYNGEE. V lost 4 bases and J 0 bases, leaving 14 bases between the germline ends. CDR3 sequence reads: CASSRNWDPSYEQYF. Written as DNA, the CDR3 is TGTGCCAGCAGCCGAAACTGGGATCCCTCCTACGAGCAGTACTTC.

The genes are TRBV28 and TRBJ2-4; D may correspond to TRBD1 or TRBD2 (7 bases each). V was shortened by 4 bases and J by 1 base, with 14 bases between the two germline ends. CDR1 and CDR2 from the germline V gene are MDHEN and SYDVKM. The CDR3 runs 16 residues. The CDR3 loop is CASSSTGEGAKNIQYF. In DNA form, the CDR3 reads TGTGCCAGCAGTTCAACAGGGGAGGGGGCCAAAAACATTCAGTACTTC.

The chain links TRBV4-2 to TRBJ2-7, with D perhaps matching TRBD1 (6 bases). CDR3 size: 15 residues. The V gene lost 3 bases and the J gene lost 3 bases, with 15 bases spanning the gap. Germline values: CDR1 LGHNA, CDR2 YNFKEQ. The chain's CDR3 is CASSQDEGEGYEQYF. Written as DNA, the CDR3 is TGTGCCAGCAGCCAGGATGAGGGGGAAGGCTACGAGCAGTACTTC.

Notes on this clone: The sample contains more than one DNA sequence encoding this CDR3. The V gene is TRBV30, the J gene TRBJ2-2, with D uncertain. Germline loops: CDR1 GTSNPN, CDR2 SVGIG (reference sequence). Trimming took off 2 bases at V and 8 bases at J, with 9 bases between the two ends. This CDR3 is 12 amino acids long. CDR3 coding DNA: TGTGCCTGGAGTCCGGGCGCGGGGGAGCTGTTTTTT. The encoded protein is CAWSPGAGELFF.

This chain connects TRBV2 to TRBJ2-7, with D perhaps TRBD2 (6 bases). The V end was cut by 6 bases, the J end by 3 bases, with 18 bases between. Germline V gives CDR1 SNHLY, CDR2 FYNNEI. CDR3 length: 15 residues. CDR3 amino acids: CASSPVEGNFYEQYF. The CDR3 nucleotides read TGTGCCAGCAGCCCCGTGGAGGGGAATTTCTACGAGCAGTACTTC.

The chain is built from TRBV27 and TRBJ2-7; a possible D gene is TRBD1 (6 bases). The germline V and J ends were trimmed by 4 bases and 3 bases, with 16 bases remaining between them. The V gene's germline CDR1 is MNHEY and CDR2 SMNVEV (reference sequence). The CDR3 is 15 residues long. The CDR3 nucleotides are TGTGCCAGCAGTTCCGTAGGGACATACATCTACGAGCAGTACTTC. Amino acids: CASSSVGTYIYEQYF.

This clone came up once. Other DNA sequences of this sample code for an identical CDR3. The chain employs TRBV6-5 and TRBJ2-7; no reliable D call. Per the germline V gene, CDR1 is MNHEY and CDR2 is SVGAGI. This CDR3 comprises 15 residues. V dropped 5 bases and J dropped 0 bases, with 14 bases sitting between them. DNA of the CDR3: TGTGCCAGCAGTCTGGGCAGCTCAGGCTCCTACGAGCAGTACTTC. Protein sequence: CASSLGSSGSYEQYF.

Concerning this clone itself: At the DNA level, this CDR3 is encoded by other sequences in the same sample as well. In nucleotides, the CDR3 is TGTGCCTGGAGTGTGGGTTTAGAAGCTTTCTTT. This translates into CAWSVGLEAFF. The genes are TRBV30 and TRBJ1-1, with unresolved D. The V and J ends lost 0 bases and 8 bases respectively, with 7 bases between them. From germline, CDR1 is GTSNPN and CDR2 SVGIG (reference sequence). The CDR3 is 11 residues long.

V and J are TRBV11-3 and TRBJ2-3; 14 bases align to TRBD2. V was clipped by 4 bases and J by 3 bases; unmatched bases: 3. This CDR3 has 16 residues. Germline V gene sequence: CDR1 SGHNT, CDR2 YENEEA. The CDR3 DNA follows: TGTGCCAGCAGCTCAGGGACTAGCGGGAGTACAGATACGCAGTATTTT. The encoded protein is CASSSGTSGSTDTQYF.

This clone appeared a single time. V and J are TRBV6-6 and TRBJ2-2; 8 bases match TRBD2. The CDR3 length is 12 residues. The J segment lost 12 bases and the V segment lost 7 bases, leaving 7 bases of the junction unmatched. Germline V gives CDR1 MNHNY, CDR2 SVGAGI (reference sequence). The CDR3 loop is CASILGGAKLFF. CDR3 sequence (DNA): TGTGCCAGCATCCTCGGGGGGGCCAAGCTGTTTTTT.

The rearrangement uses TRBV11-2 and TRBJ1-1, with 11 bases that match TRBD1. This CDR3 comprises 15 residues. Germline V gene data show CDR1 as SGHAT and CDR2 as FQNNGV. J was trimmed by 1 base and V by 5 bases; bases with no gene match: 3. This chain's CDR3 is CASSMGTGGNTEAFF. The DNA of the CDR3 is TGTGCCAGCAGCATGGGGACAGGGGGGAACACTGAAGCTTTCTTT.

The V and J genes are TRBV4-2 and TRBJ2-7; D call uncertain. V lost 0 bases and J lost 6, with 6 bases in between. The CDR3 is made up of 12 amino acids. Germline CDR1 and CDR2: LGHNA and YNFKEQ. The CDR3 DNA reads TGTGCCAGCAGCCAAGATTGGGGCGAGCAGTACTTC. As protein: CASSQDWGEQYF.

The chain joins TRBV7-6 to TRBJ2-3; 13 nucleotides line up with TRBD2. V lost 5 bases to trimming and J lost 6 bases; unmatched junction nucleotides: 11. From germline, CDR1 is SGHVS and CDR2 FNYEAQ. The CDR3 has 17 residues. The CDR3 here is CASSTGTSGAKRDTQYF. CDR3 coding DNA: TGTGCCAGCAGCACTGGGACTAGCGGGGCCAAACGGGATACGCAGTATTTT.

V is TRBV9 and J is TRBJ2-3; 7 bases align to TRBD1. Losses at the gene ends were 3 bases for V and 2 bases for J; bases not matched to a gene: 3. Germline CDR1 reads SGDLS; CDR2 reads YYNGEE. The CDR3 totals 14 residues. The CDR3 loop reads CASSAGQFTDTQYF. Here the CDR3 DNA reads TGTGCCAGCAGCGCGGGACAGTTCACAGATACGCAGTATTTT.

This chain joins TRBV9 and TRBJ2-3; 14 nucleotides agree with TRBD2. Per germline, CDR1 SGDLS and CDR2 YYNGEE. The CDR3 is made up of 18 amino acids. Unmatched junction bases numbered 11, after V lost 2 bases and J lost 6 bases. CDR3: CASSVSAGTSGSSDTQYF. CDR3 coding DNA: TGTGCCAGCAGCGTTTCTGCGGGGACTAGCGGGAGTTCGGATACGCAGTATTTT.

This clone was detected once. This chain links TRBV7-9 with TRBJ2-7; D gene unclear. The V end was cut by 8 bases, the J end by 4 bases, with 6 bases between. Germline CDR1 and CDR2: SEHNR and FQNEAQ (reference sequence). CDR3 size: 10 residues. Here the CDR3 DNA reads TGTGCCAGCGGCGAGTACGAGCAGTACTTC. Translation: CASGEYEQYF.

The rearrangement joins TRBV7-9 to TRBJ2-5, with TRBD1 matching over 7 bases. The V segment lost 3 bases and the J segment 2 bases; nucleotides outside the gene matches: 12. Per the germline V gene, CDR1 is SEHNR and CDR2 is FQNEAQ (reference sequence). CDR3 length equals 17 residues. CDR3 coding DNA: TGTGCCAGCAGCTTGACAGGGTCTGGGATTTCTCAAGAGACCCAGTACTTC. It specifies CASSLTGSGISQETQYF.

The chain carries TRBV27 and TRBJ2-3; 7 bases match TRBD2. Per germline, CDR1 MNHEY and CDR2 SMNVEV (reference sequence). The CDR3 loop spans 16 amino acids. The V segment lost 5 bases and the J segment 0 bases; nucleotides outside the gene matches: 8. In nucleotides, the CDR3 is TGTGCCAGCAGTCCACCCCTAGCGGCTAGCACAGATACGCAGTATTTT. Translating gives CASSPPLAASTDTQYF.

The chain has TRBV5-4 and TRBJ2-7; 7 positions match TRBD1. Losses at the gene ends were 4 bases for V and 6 bases for J; bases not matched to a gene: 10. CDR1 is SGHNT and CDR2 is YYREEE in the germline V gene (reference sequence). There are 14 residues in the CDR3. CDR3 sequence reads: CASSTAPGQLEQYF. In DNA, the CDR3 is TGTGCCAGCAGCACCGCTCCGGGACAGCTCGAGCAGTACTTC. Full variable domain (rest looked up from reference TRBV5-4 and TRBJ2-7): ETGVTQSPTHLIKTRGQQVTLRCSSQSGHNTVSWYQQALGQGPQFIFQYYREEENGRGNFPPRFSGLQFPNYSSELNVNALELDDSALYLCASSTAPGQLEQYFGPGTRLTVT.

The V and J genes are TRBV11-2 and TRBJ2-7, with 10 bases identical to TRBD2. The CDR3 consists of 14 residues. V lost 5 bases to trimming and J lost 4 bases; unmatched junction nucleotides: 5. CDR1 is SGHAT, CDR2 FQNNGV, per germline. In nucleotides, the CDR3 is TGTGCCAGCAGCCCACTAGCGGGGAATTACGAGCAGTACTTC. Translation: CASSPLAGNYEQYF.

CDR3 nucleotide sequence: TGTGCCAGCAGCTTGGTCGGTCCCGGAGGATACAATGAGCAGTTCTTC. It is translated as CASSLVGPGGYNEQFF. J is TRBJ2-1 and V is TRBV5-5; D is perhaps TRBD2 (5 bases). The CDR3 runs to 16 residues. Trimming removed 0 bases at V and 4 bases at J, with 14 bases between. Looked up from germline, CDR1 is SGHKS and CDR2 is YYEKEE (reference sequence).

In regard to this clone: The sample carries other DNA sequences with the same CDR3. This chain joins TRBV15 and TRBJ2-7; 9 bases line up with TRBD1. After removal of 0 bases from V and 3 bases from J, the junction contained 3 bases not matched to a gene. CDR1 LNHNV and CDR2 YYDKDF come from the germline V gene (reference sequence). The CDR3 spans 15 residues. CDR3 in DNA: TGTGCCACCAGCAGAGAAGGGACAGGGATCTACGAGCAGTACTTC. The encoded protein is CATSREGTGIYEQYF.

CDR3 sequence (DNA): TGTGCCAGCAGTTCCCGGGTCATTGTCTACAATGAGCAGTTCTTC. Its protein product is CASSSRVIVYNEQFF. The genes are TRBV27 and TRBJ2-1; D gene uncertain. V lost 4 bases, J lost 3 bases, and 13 bases lay in between. CDR3 length equals 15 residues. Germline CDR1 MNHEY, CDR2 SMNVEV (reference sequence).

The DNA of the CDR3 is TGCGCCAGCAGCCAAGATCCCGGGACAGGGGGCGCTTTCTTT. It yields the protein CASSQDPGTGGAFF. The chain links TRBV4-1 to TRBJ1-1; 12 bases align to TRBD1. The CDR3 runs 14 residues. The V and J ends lost 0 bases and 11 bases, in that order; junction bases with no gene match: 4. The germline CDR1 and CDR2 sequences are MGHRA and YSYEKL.